These T cell receptor beta chains were read from a single sample in a study of Graves' ophthalmopathy and Graves' hyperthyroidism. TCRdb re-analysed the multiplex PCR reads in MiXCR, keeping a single row per CDR3 protein. The sample holds about 230,000 distinct CDR3 sequences, around 50% seen once. Input material: peripheral blood. These receptors all stem from an adult man with Graves' ophthalmopathy. Each CDR3 is given with its conserved first and last residue. A D gene is named only where the DNA matches it firmly. Some rows have no size entry. The others give once, few or many, or a class for an expanded clone.

D gene,J gene,V gene,clone size,CDR3 DNA,CDR3 protein
TRBD1,TRBJ2-7,TRBV12-3/TRBV12-4,-,TGTGCCAGCAGTGTCCGACAGGGGGCCTACGAGCAGTACTTC,CASSVRQGAYEQYF
-,TRBJ2-7,TRBV2,few,TGTGCCAGCAGCGGTCGCGGACCCTACGAGCAGTACTTC,CASSGRGPYEQYF
TRBD1,TRBJ2-7,TRBV10-3,-,TGTGCCATCAGTGAGTTCGGACAGGGCAACGAGCAGTACTTC,CAISEFGQGNEQYF
TRBD1,TRBJ2-7,TRBV12-5,-,TGTGCTAGTGGTTTGGGCCTGACAGGGCGCGAGCAGTACTTC,CASGLGLTGREQYF
-,TRBJ1-1,TRBV6-5,-,TGTGCCAGCAGTTACTCGACGTGGACTGAAGCTTTCTTT,CASSYSTWTEAFF
TRBD2,TRBJ2-5,TRBV5-1,-,TGCGCCAGCAGCCAAGCTAGCGGGGGAACCCAAGAGACCCAGTACTTC,CASSQASGGTQETQYF
-,TRBJ2-7,TRBV15,-,TGTGCCACCAGTAAACTATTGGGGACACTCTCCTACGAGCAGTACTTC,CATSKLLGTLSYEQYF
-,TRBJ1-1,TRBV2,-,TGTGCCAGCAGTCTTGCCGGGGGAGCGAACACTGAAGCTTTCTTT,CASSLAGGANTEAFF
-,TRBJ1-1,TRBV9,few,TGTGCCAGCAGCGTAGAGGAGCAGGGCCCGAACACTGAAGCTTTCTTT,CASSVEEQGPNTEAFF
TRBD1,TRBJ1-1,TRBV6-1,few,TGTGCCAGCAGTTCGACAGGGTTGAACACTGAAGCTTTCTTT,CASSSTGLNTEAFF
TRBD1,TRBJ1-6,TRBV7-8,few,TGTGCCAGCAGCAGGGGACAGGGGGGTAATTCACCCCTCCACTTT,CASSRGQGGNSPLHF
-,TRBJ1-3,TRBV12-3/TRBV12-4,-,TGTGCCAGCAGTTCCATCCGAATCACAGTCTCTGGAAACACCATATATTTT,CASSSIRITVSGNTIYF
TRBD1,TRBJ2-7,TRBV14,-,TGTGCCAGCAGCCACCCCCGGGACAGAGACTACGAGCAGTACTTC,CASSHPRDRDYEQYF
-,TRBJ2-5,TRBV7-3,few,TGTGCCAGCAGCTTATCGCGAGGAGCGGAGACCCAGTACTTC,CASSLSRGAETQYF
TRBD1,TRBJ1-2,TRBV27,few,TGTGCCAGCAGTTCACCCGGGACAGGGAACTATGGCTACACCTTC,CASSSPGTGNYGYTF
-,TRBJ1-4,TRBV2,-,TGTGCCAGCAGTTACTCGGGAGGCGGTGGGGAAAAACTGTTTTTT,CASSYSGGGGEKLFF
-,TRBJ1-4,TRBV2,-,TGTGCCAGCACCTCCCAGGGGTCGGGGTTTGAAAAACTGTTTTTT,CASTSQGSGFEKLFF
TRBD1,TRBJ1-1,TRBV7-9,-,TGTGCCAGCAGCCCCTACAGGGGGACTGAAGCTTTCTTT,CASSPYRGTEAFF
TRBD2,TRBJ2-7,TRBV2,-,TGTGCCGTCAGGACGGGGGGCTCCTACGAGCAGTACTTC,CAVRTGGSYEQYF
-,TRBJ1-2,TRBV19,-,TGTGCCAGTCGAGACGATCTCGGGGCTGTACATGGCTACACCTTC,CASRDDLGAVHGYTF
-,TRBJ1-1,TRBV20-1,-,TGCAGTGCCGGAGGACCCGAGGGGAACACTGAAGCTTTCTTT,CSAGGPEGNTEAFF
TRBD2,TRBJ2-5,TRBV20-1,-,TGCAGTGTGAGCGGGAAAGGGGCAGATACGCAGTACTTC,CSVSGKGADTQYF
-,TRBJ2-2,TRBV12-3/TRBV12-4,-,TGTGCCAGCAGTTTACAGACCCTCACCGGGGAGCTGTTTTTT,CASSLQTLTGELFF
-,TRBJ1-3,TRBV5-1,-,TGCGCCAGCAGCTTAGCACAGGGCGACACCATATATTTT,CASSLAQGDTIYF
-,TRBJ1-6,TRBV20-1,few,TGCAGTGCTGCACCGGGAGGACAGACCAATTCACCCCTCCACTTT,CSAAPGGQTNSPLHF
-,TRBJ1-5,TRBV24-1,few,TGTGCCACCAGTGGCCTCCCCCCAGGGGCTGGCAATCAGCCCCAGCATTTT,CATSGLPPGAGNQPQHF
-,TRBJ1-4,TRBV2,-,TGTGCCAGCAGTTCTAGGACGTCAACTAATGAAAAACTGTTTTTT,CASSSRTSTNEKLFF
-,TRBJ2-2,TRBV7-9,once,TGTGCCAGCAGGCAGGAGAACACCGGGGAGCTGTTTTTT,CASRQENTGELFF
-,TRBJ1-2,TRBV5-6,-,TGTGCCAGCAGCTTAGAGGTTACCTATGGCTACACCTTC,CASSLEVTYGYTF
-,TRBJ2-7,TRBV7-9,-,TGTGCCAGCAGCGTAGGTGTGGGAGAGCAGTACTTC,CASSVGVGEQYF
-,TRBJ1-5,TRBV9,few,TGTGCCAGCAGCGAGTGGGGAGATAGCAATCAGCCCCAGCATTTT,CASSEWGDSNQPQHF
-,TRBJ2-7,TRBV7-2,-,TGTGCCAGCAGCGGAGAGGGCGGTGGGGGGTTCTACGAGCAGTACTTC,CASSGEGGGGFYEQYF
-,TRBJ1-4,TRBV5-1,few,TGCGCCAGCAGTTCCGTGGAGGGCGGGCATAATGAAAAACTGTTTTTT,CASSSVEGGHNEKLFF
-,TRBJ1-2,TRBV19,-,TGTGCCAGTAGTACCCGGGTGTGGGGGGATAACTATGGCTACACCTTC,CASSTRVWGDNYGYTF
-,TRBJ1-2,TRBV29-1,-,TGCAGCGTTGCCGGGGGGGGGGGCTACACCTTC,CSVAGGGGYTF
-,TRBJ2-7,TRBV7-9,few,TGTGCCAGCAGCTTAGGTCTACGCTACGAGCAGTACTTC,CASSLGLRYEQYF